These 22 T cell receptor beta chains share one sample of origin, sequenced in a study of identical twins. One entry per CDR3 protein results from TCRdb running MiXCR on the 5' RACE reads. The data hold around 650,000 distinct CDR3 sequences, with less than 9% observed a single time. In addition, the sample was reused for a study of yellow fever vaccine responses in identical twins.

Source material: PBMCs. These TCRs come from a woman between 18 and 29 years old in good health.

This clonotype was recorded at least ten times. The chain recombines TRBV7-9 with TRBJ2-7, with D perhaps TRBD2 (7 bases). Trimming took 5 bases from V and 4 from J, leaving 24 bases between them. CDR3 length: 17 residues. The V gene's germline CDR1 is SEHNR and CDR2 FQNEAQ (reference sequence). The CDR3 loop reads CASSLIWGGRDTYEQYF. CDR3 sequence (DNA): TGTGCCAGCAGCCTCATCTGGGGGGGCAGAGATACATACGAGCAGTACTTC.

This clonotype was counted ten times or more. The CDR3 DNA reads TGTGCCAGCAGCCCGACGTTGGGGGATGAGCAGTTCTTC. As protein: CASSPTLGDEQFF. The V call is TRBV7-9, the J call TRBJ2-1; D tentatively fits TRBD1 or TRBD2 (5 bases each). Germline V lookup: CDR1 SEHNR, CDR2 FQNEAQ (reference sequence). V was clipped by 5 bases and J by 8 bases, with 13 bases between them. The CDR3 loop spans 13 amino acids.

The chain carries TRBV7-6 and TRBJ2-6; 8 nucleotides align to TRBD1. Germline V lookup: CDR1 SGHVS, CDR2 FNYEAQ. With V trimmed by 3 bases and J by 4 bases, 8 bases remained unmatched. The CDR3 has 17 residues. The CDR3 sequence: CASSFFSGGSGANVLTF. The CDR3 DNA reads TGTGCCAGCAGCTTTTTCTCAGGGGGCTCCGGGGCCAACGTCCTGACTTTC.

This clonotype has a count of ten or more. The chain employs TRBV29-1 and TRBJ2-1, with 8 bases fitting TRBD2. The CDR3 is 16 residues long. CDR1 and CDR2 from the germline V gene are SQVTM and ANQGSEA. V lost 1 base, J lost 0 bases, and 5 bases stayed unmatched. The CDR3 sequence is CSVEGGTRSSYNEQFF. The CDR3 region has the DNA TGCAGCGTTGAAGGAGGGACTAGGAGCTCCTACAATGAGCAGTTCTTC.

Many counts were recorded for this clonotype. J is TRBJ2-1 and V is TRBV12-3 or TRBV12-4, with a possible D match to TRBD2 (5 bases). V gave up 5 bases and J gave up 13 bases, with 24 bases separating them. This CDR3 is 15 amino acids long. The CDR3 DNA follows: TGTGCCAGCAGTAACCCGGAGGTAGGACCCCCGGGCCAGTTCTTC. It encodes CASSNPEVGPPGQFF.

This clonotype was seen a handful of times. The V call is TRBV5-6, the J call TRBJ2-7; D gene uncertain. In germline, CDR1 is SGHDT, CDR2 YYEEEE. The V and J ends lost 5 bases and 0 bases respectively, with 12 bases between them. The CDR3 totals 14 residues. This CDR3 reads CASSLGFPSYEQYF. CDR3 in DNA: TGTGCCAGCAGTCTGGGGTTTCCCTCCTACGAGCAGTACTTC.

This clonotype was seen more than once but under ten times. The chain couples TRBV14 to TRBJ1-1; TRBD1 is a possible D gene (5 bases). The V gene's germline CDR1 is SGHDN and CDR2 FVKESK. The CDR3 extends over 14 amino acids. Trimming took 4 bases from V and 1 from J, leaving 10 bases between them. CDR3 amino acids: CASSRRTRNTEAFF. The CDR3 DNA sequence: TGTGCCAGCAGCCGGAGGACACGGAACACTGAAGCTTTCTTT.

This clonotype was seen more than once but under ten times. The V and J genes are TRBV6-1 and TRBJ2-7, with D perhaps being TRBD1 or TRBD2 (5 bases each). The CDR3 extends over 15 amino acids. The V and J ends lost 2 bases and 2 bases respectively, with 13 bases between them. The germline V gene has CDR1 MNHNS and CDR2 SASEGT. The CDR3 nucleotides read TGTGCCAGCAGTGAAAGAGGGGAAGGAGCCTACGAGCAGTACTTC. Translated, it gives CASSERGEGAYEQYF.

V and J are TRBV7-9 and TRBJ2-1; TRBD2 aligns across 7 bases. V was pared by 2 bases and J by 10 bases, with 8 bases of the junction left unmatched. The CDR3 sequence is 14 residues long. CDR1 SEHNR and CDR2 FQNEAQ come from the germline V gene (reference sequence). CDR3 sequence (DNA): TGTGCCAGCAGCTTAACGAATGTCGGGGGGGAGCAGTTCTTC. Translated: CASSLTNVGGEQFF.

Only a few counts were recorded for this clonotype. The chain has TRBV7-6 and TRBJ2-2; possibly TRBD1 or TRBD2 for D (6 bases each). Per germline, CDR1 SGHVS and CDR2 FNYEAQ. V dropped 6 bases and J dropped 0 bases, with 17 bases sitting between them. The CDR3 contains 17 residues. The CDR3 DNA reads as TGTGCCAGCAGGATTAGTGGCGGGACAACGAACACCGGGGAGCTGTTTTTT. It specifies CASRISGGTTNTGELFF. Based on the CDR3 plus reference TRBV7-6 and TRBJ2-2, the full variable domain is GAGVSQSPRYKVTKRGQDVALRCDPISGHVSLYWYRQALGQGPEFLTYFNYEAQQDKSGLPNDRFSAERPEGSISTLTIQRTEQRDSAMYRCASRISGGTTNTGELFFGEGSRLTVL.

The table lists this clonotype with many counts. The chain joins TRBV3-1 to TRBJ1-6, with D hard to call. Trimming pared 4 bases from V and 9 bases from J, leaving 16 bases between. The CDR3 loop spans 15 amino acids. The germline CDR1 and CDR2 sequences are LGHDT and YNNKEL (reference sequence). CDR3 coding DNA: TGTGCCAGCAGCCCAAGGACCTTCCTTTCTTCACCCCTCCACTTT. It specifies CASSPRTFLSSPLHF. The whole variable domain, filled in from reference TRBV3-1 and TRBJ1-6, reads DTAVSQTPKYLVTQMGNDKSIKCEQNLGHDTMYWYKQDSKKFLKIMFSYNNKELIINETVPNRFSPKSPDKAHLNLHINSLELGDSAVYFCASSPRTFLSSPLHFGNGTRLTVT.

This clonotype was seen a few times. V gene TRBV28 combines with J gene TRBJ2-7, with D maybe TRBD1 (6 bases). The CDR3 consists of 14 residues. Germline V gene lookup returns CDR1 MDHEN and CDR2 SYDVKM. V shed 7 bases and J shed 7 bases, with 20 bases lying between them. CDR3 sequence: CASIGRTELGEQYF. Here the CDR3 DNA reads TGTGCCAGCATCGGCAGGACAGAACTCGGGGAGCAGTACTTC.

This clonotype was observed a few times. This chain links TRBV29-1 with TRBJ2-5, with TRBD1 identical over 9 bases. CDR1 SQVTM and CDR2 ANQGSEA come from the germline V gene. After removal of 6 bases from V and 3 bases from J, the junction contained 11 bases not matched to a gene. This CDR3 spans 15 amino acids. The CDR3 DNA is TGCAGCGTCCCGGGACAGGGAATAAACAAAGAGACCCAGTACTTC. This codes for CSVPGQGINKETQYF. The full variable domain, completed using reference TRBV29-1 and TRBJ2-5, is SAVISQKPSRDICQRGTSLTIQCQVDSQVTMMFWYRQQPGQSLTLIATANQGSEATYESGFVIDKFPISRPNLTFSTLTVSNMSPEDSSIYLCSVPGQGINKETQYFGPGTRLLVL.

This chain uses TRBV7-9 with TRBJ2-2, with 8 bases fitting TRBD1. Looked up from germline, CDR1 is SEHNR and CDR2 is FQNEAQ (reference sequence). The CDR3 extends over 15 amino acids. V was pared by 2 bases and J by 4 bases, with 3 bases of the junction left unmatched. CDR3 amino acids: CASSLTGGITGELFF. The DNA for the CDR3 is TGTGCCAGCAGCTTAACAGGGGGTATCACCGGGGAGCTGTTTTTT.

This clonotype was seen a handful of times. The chain recombines TRBV11-1 with TRBJ2-2; 7 positions match TRBD1. This CDR3 is 18 amino acids long. V dropped 2 bases and J dropped 1; count of bases not matched to a gene: 10. Germline V gene lookup returns CDR1 SGHAT and CDR2 FQDESV (reference sequence). DNA of the CDR3: TGTGCCAGCAGCTTAAGGCGGCGGCAGGGGGAGAACACCGGGGAGCTGTTTTTT. This encodes CASSLRRRQGENTGELFF.

This clonotype was counted only a few times. This rearrangement joins TRBV10-3 to TRBJ2-1; no clear D gene. CDR1 and CDR2 from the germline V gene are ENHRY and SYGVKD. CDR3 size: 19 residues. V was shortened by 6 bases and J by 8 bases, with 32 bases between the two germline ends. The CDR3 here is CAIREDRGVEHRSGDEQFF. The CDR3 nucleotides are TGTGCCATCAGGGAAGATCGCGGAGTAGAGCACCGTAGTGGGGATGAGCAGTTCTTC.

The sample holds many counts of this clonotype. This rearrangement joins TRBV6-1 to TRBJ2-1, with 7 positions matching TRBD1. V trimming: 7 bases; J trimming: 7 bases; junction bases outside the gene matches: 10. This CDR3 has 14 amino acids. Germline CDR1 MNHNS, CDR2 SASEGT. As DNA, the CDR3 is TGTGCCAGCAACCCACCGACAGGGACGAATGAGCAGTTCTTC. It codes for CASNPPTGTNEQFF.

This clonotype was detected a few times. The gene calls are TRBV18 and TRBJ2-3; possibly TRBD2 for D (6 bases). Trimming shortened V by 3 bases and J by 0 bases, and 13 bases separated the two germline ends. This CDR3 comprises 16 residues. Germline V CDR1 and CDR2: KGHSH, LQKENI. The CDR3 loop reads CASSPSTGVSTDTQYF. In DNA, the CDR3 is TGTGCCAGCTCACCCAGCACGGGGGTTAGCACAGATACGCAGTATTTT. The full variable domain, rest sourced from reference TRBV18 and TRBJ2-3, is NAGVMQNPRHLVRRRGQEARLRCSPMKGHSHVYWYRQLPEEGLKFMVYLQKENIIDESGMPKERFSAEFPKEGPSILRIQQVVRGDSAAYFCASSPSTGVSTDTQYFGPGTRLTVL.

At least ten counts were recorded for this clonotype. This chain connects TRBV9 to TRBJ1-2; tentative D call: TRBD1 (5 bases). The CDR3 length is 14 residues. The germline V and J ends were trimmed by 4 bases and 4 bases, with 14 bases remaining between them. In germline, CDR1 is SGDLS, CDR2 YYNGEE. The CDR3 region has the DNA TGTGCCAGCAGCTCGCCAGGGCCCCGCTATGGCTACACCTTC. It codes for CASSSPGPRYGYTF.

This clonotype was picked up a small number of times. The CDR3 DNA reads TGCGCCAGCAGCTTGGCCATAGCCAGCCTTTACTATGGCTACACCTTC. Its protein is CASSLAIASLYYGYTF. The chain combines TRBV5-1 with TRBJ1-2; D gene ambiguous. Trimming took off 0 bases at V and 3 bases at J, with 15 bases between the two ends. Germline V CDR1 and CDR2: SGHRS, YFSETQ. CDR3 length equals 16 residues.

This clonotype was found many times. The V and J genes are TRBV29-1 and TRBJ2-2; a possible D gene is TRBD2 (6 bases). The V gene's germline CDR1 is SQVTM and CDR2 ANQGSEA. The ends were cut back, 7 bases at V and 5 bases at J, with 17 bases in the middle. This CDR3 contains 14 residues. The CDR3 protein is CSARLTGGTGELFF. CDR3 DNA sequence: TGCAGCGCCCGGCTGACTGGAGGGACCGGGGAGCTGTTTTTT.

The rearrangement joins TRBV9 to TRBJ2-1; D gene unclear. Germline values: CDR1 SGDLS, CDR2 YYNGEE. V was clipped by 4 bases and J by 0 bases, with 14 bases between them. The CDR3 consists of 16 residues. The CDR3 is CASSPTLQSSYNEQFF. The CDR3 nucleotides are TGTGCCAGCAGCCCGACCCTTCAGAGCTCCTACAATGAGCAGTTCTTC.